The next 9 T cell receptor beta chains were all read from a single sample in a study of CD8+ T cells in alopecia areata. After isolation, RNA underwent reverse transcription to generate cDNA as the sequencing template. Measured with immunoSEQ multiplex PCR; TCRdb has only the in-frame clones, and not every one. The sample holds 150,000 to 200,000 clones, around 71% seen once. Treatment of the sample: oral pan-JAK inhibitor, 5-10 mg twice daily. The sample was CD4+ T cells sorted from blood, taken at week 4, from a patient treated with tofacitinib. The receptors derive from a human donor with alopecia areata.

The CDR3: CAWRDRGLYEQYF. CDR3 nucleotides: TGTGCCTGGAGGGACAGGGGACTTTACGAGCAGTACTTC. The chain employs TRBV30 and TRBJ2-7; 9 nucleotides match TRBD1. The CDR3 covers 13 residues. V dropped 3 bases and J dropped 4; count of bases not matched to a gene: 4. Germline assignment: CDR1 GTSNPN and CDR2 SVGIG (reference sequence).

This chain joins TRBV29-1 and TRBJ2-3; no clear D. Trimming left V 4 bases short and J 7 bases short, with 12 bases between. The CDR3 contains 12 residues. CDR1 is SQVTM and CDR2 is ANQGSEA in the germline V gene. The CDR3 DNA follows: TGCAGCGTTGGATCCCGGAGCAATACGCAGTATTTT. It encodes CSVGSRSNTQYF.

This clone has only a few counts. The genes are TRBV7-9 and TRBJ2-2; the D call may be TRBD1 or TRBD2 (5 bases each). Germline CDR1 reads SEHNR; CDR2 reads FQNEAQ (reference sequence). Trimming cost V 7 bases and J 1 base, with 10 bases left between them. The length of the CDR3 is 14 residues. The CDR3 protein is CASNRGRNTGELFF. The CDR3, as DNA: TGTGCCAGCAACCGGGGACGGAACACCGGGGAGCTGTTTTTT. The complete variable domain, with remaining parts taken from reference TRBV7-9 and TRBJ2-2, reads DTGVSQNPRHKITKRGQNVTFRCDPISEHNRLYWYRQTLGQGPEFLTYFQNEAQLEKSRLLSDRFSAERPKGSFSTLEIQRTEQGDSAMYLCASNRGRNTGELFFGEGSRLTVL.

This chain joins TRBV29-1 and TRBJ2-1, with 11 bases lining up with TRBD2. The CDR3 totals 14 residues. Germline trimming cut 5 bases from V and 2 bases from J; bases unmatched to any gene: 2. Germline CDR1 is SQVTM and CDR2 is ANQGSEA. CDR3 sequence (DNA): TGCAGCGTTCTTAGCGGGGGGGCCTACAATGAGCAGTTCTTC. Residues: CSVLSGGAYNEQFF.

V is TRBV30 and J is TRBJ1-5; the D is unclear. Germline V gene lookup returns CDR1 GTSNPN and CDR2 SVGIG (reference sequence). This CDR3 comprises 15 residues. Trimming stripped 1 base from V and 7 bases from J, with 17 bases between. This chain's CDR3 is CAWSGTDGASQPQHF. CDR3 coding DNA: TGTGCCTGGAGTGGGACCGACGGTGCGAGCCAGCCCCAGCATTTT.

V and J are TRBV30 and TRBJ1-1; D is possibly TRBD1 (6 bases). Germline loops: CDR1 GTSNPN, CDR2 SVGIG (reference sequence). V was cut by 0 bases and J by 3 bases, with 17 bases left in between. CDR3 length: 16 residues. CDR3 in DNA: TGTGCCTGGAGTGTACCTGGGGGCAGAAGGTACACTGAAGCTTTCTTT. Its protein product is CAWSVPGGRRYTEAFF.

This clone was observed at least ten times. This sequence joins TRBV7-9 and TRBJ2-5; 7 nucleotides match TRBD2. Germline CDR1 reads SEHNR; CDR2 reads FQNEAQ (reference sequence). The CDR3 is 16 amino acids. V dropped 4 bases and J dropped 2; count of bases not matched to a gene: 10. CDR3 loop: CASSSASGVIQETQYF. The CDR3 nucleotides read TGTGCCAGCAGCTCTGCGAGCGGGGTGATACAAGAGACCCAGTACTTC. Full variable domain (outside the CDR3, taken from reference TRBV7-9 and TRBJ2-5): DTGVSQNPRHKITKRGQNVTFRCDPISEHNRLYWYRQTLGQGPEFLTYFQNEAQLEKSRLLSDRFSAERPKGSFSTLEIQRTEQGDSAMYLCASSSASGVIQETQYFGPGTRLLVL.

This clone was counted between two and nine times. The chain couples TRBV30 to TRBJ1-1, with unresolved D. CDR1 is GTSNPN, CDR2 SVGIG, per germline (reference sequence). Trimming took 5 bases from V and 4 from J, leaving 11 bases between them. CDR3 size: 12 residues. The CDR3 reads CAWRRTFTEAFF. The CDR3 bases are TGTGCCTGGCGGCGGACGTTCACTGAAGCTTTCTTT.

The rearrangement joins TRBV9 to TRBJ1-6, with TRBD1 as a possible D gene (5 bases). The length of the CDR3 is 17 residues. Trimming took 3 bases from V and 7 from J, leaving 20 bases between them. From germline, CDR1 is SGDLS and CDR2 YYNGEE. The CDR3 protein is CASSEQPGRGVNSPLHF. CDR3 bases: TGTGCCAGCAGCGAACAACCGGGCCGAGGGGTGAATTCACCCCTCCACTTT. Combining the CDR3 with reference TRBV9 and TRBJ1-6 gives the whole variable domain DSGVTQTPKHLITATGQRVTLRCSPRSGDLSVYWYQQSLDQGLQFLIQYYNGEERAKGNILERFSAQQFPDLHSELNLSSLELGDSALYFCASSEQPGRGVNSPLHFGNGTRLTVT.